The present T cell receptor beta chain was sequenced within a study of blood T cell repertoires in COVID-19. In the authors' workflow: Reference gene primer amplification gave nucleated cell count estimates. Profiled with immunoSEQ multiplex PCR; TCRdb holds only in-frame clones, not every one. V and J calls and clone size are given by that table; D and trimming were obtained from the DNA. The sample contains some 150,000 clones, roughly 84% of which appear only once. Participant reports of clinical history set cohort assignment. The CDR3 totals 13 residues. Per germline, CDR1 SEHNR and CDR2 FQNEAQ (reference sequence). The V end lost 1 base, the J end lost 7 bases, and 8 bases lay between the germline ends.

The sample consisted of PBMCs or T cells enriched from blood (not recorded which). This chain links TRBV7-9 with TRBJ2-1; TRBD2 is a possible D gene (5 bases). The receptor's source is a woman in her 50s who had been exposed to COVID-19. Written as DNA, the CDR3 is TGTGCCAGCAGCTTAGTGTGGGAGAATGAGCAGTTCTTC. As protein: CASSLVWENEQFF. Supplemented by reference TRBV7-9 and TRBJ2-1, the full variable domain reads DTGVSQNPRHKITKRGQNVTFRCDPISEHNRLYWYRQTLGQGPEFLTYFQNEAQLEKSRLLSDRFSAERPKGSFSTLEIQRTEQGDSAMYLCASSLVWENEQFFGPGTRLTVL.